A single sample gave rise to the 29 T cell receptor beta chains below, sequenced in a study of Graves' ophthalmopathy and Graves' hyperthyroidism. Amplifying from RNA transcripts, the study obtained TCR beta CDR3 regions. The workflow started with a first-round RT-PCR run with HTBI primers and then moved on to a second-round multiplex PCR. MiXCR, applied by TCRdb to the multiplex PCR reads, yields one record per CDR3 protein. The data show around 1.1 million distinct CDR3 sequences, with around a third seen just once and 11% held by the top ten. Material for sequencing was peripheral blood or thyroid tissue (not recorded which). These receptors were taken from an adult man with Graves' hyperthyroidism.

This clonotype was picked up many times. This chain connects TRBV7-6 to TRBJ2-2, with 9 nucleotides matching TRBD2. V was pared by 4 bases and J by 4 bases, with 13 bases of the junction left unmatched. Germline V gene sequence: CDR1 SGHVS, CDR2 FNYEAQ. The CDR3 contains 18 residues. The CDR3 nucleotides are TGTGCCAGCAGCTCAGCGGGACTAGCTAGGGGGGGCACCGGGGAGCTGTTTTTT. Translated: CASSSAGLARGGTGELFF.

V usage is TRBV6-5 and J usage is TRBJ1-3; 8 positions agree with TRBD1. Losses at the gene ends were 6 bases for V and 3 bases for J; bases not matched to a gene: 7. CDR3 size: 15 residues. Germline V gene data show CDR1 as MNHEY and CDR2 as SVGAGI. The CDR3 is CASRTTGADGNTIYF. The CDR3 bases are TGTGCCAGCAGGACGACAGGGGCAGATGGAAACACCATATATTTT.

This chain uses TRBV28 with TRBJ2-7; weak D call: TRBD2 (6 bases). CDR3 length: 14 amino acids. Germline lookup yields CDR1 MDHEN and CDR2 SYDVKM. The V and J ends lost 5 bases and 2 bases respectively, with 13 bases between them. The chain's CDR3 is CASSLSEGTYEQYF. CDR3 nucleotides: TGTGCCAGCAGTCTTTCGGAGGGGACCTACGAGCAGTACTTC. Full variable domain (outside the CDR3, taken from reference TRBV28 and TRBJ2-7): DVKVTQSSRYLVKRTGEKVFLECVQDMDHENMFWYRQDPGLGLRLIYFSYDVKMKEKGDIPEGYSVSREKKERFSLILESASTNQTSMYLCASSLSEGTYEQYFGPGTRLTVT.

This clonotype was counted ten times or more. V gene TRBV11-1 combines with J gene TRBJ2-5; a weak D match, TRBD1 (5 bases). Germline CDR1 and CDR2: SGHAT and FQDESV (reference sequence). The V end was cut by 5 bases, the J end by 5 bases, with 18 bases between. This CDR3 contains 15 residues. This CDR3 reads CASSKRTRVGETQYF. In nucleotides, the CDR3 is TGTGCCAGCAGCAAACGGACACGGGTTGGGGAGACCCAGTACTTC.

This clonotype came up many times. This chain links TRBV5-8 with TRBJ1-1, with 8 positions matching TRBD1. Germline V gene sequence: CDR1 SGHTS, CDR2 YDEGEE. There are 13 residues in the CDR3. V dropped 5 bases and J dropped 4; count of bases not matched to a gene: 4. For the CDR3, the DNA is TGTGCCAGCAGTCACAGGGGGTCCACTGAAGCTTTCTTT. Its protein is CASSHRGSTEAFF.

The chain carries TRBV20-1 and TRBJ2-7; 9 positions agree with TRBD1. The germline V gene has CDR1 DFQATT and CDR2 SNEGSKA (reference sequence). The CDR3 has 15 residues. Trimming removed 2 bases from V and 9 bases from J; junction bases left unmatched: 14. The CDR3 DNA sequence: TGCAGTGCTAGAAAAGCCGGGACAGGGCATGTTGTGCAGTACTTC. Its translation: CSARKAGTGHVVQYF.

This chain joins TRBV29-1 and TRBJ1-4, with D possibly being TRBD1 (5 bases). CDR1 SQVTM and CDR2 ANQGSEA come from the germline V gene. The ends were cut back, 7 bases at V and 8 bases at J, with 17 bases in the middle. The CDR3 is 13 amino acids. As DNA, the CDR3 is TGCAGCGGCCGACAGCAGGGCCCGGAAAAACTGTTTTTT. It specifies CSGRQQGPEKLFF.

This clonotype was found many times. The V and J genes are TRBV7-8 and TRBJ2-7, with TRBD2 matching over 8 bases. Germline V gene sequence: CDR1 SGHVS, CDR2 FQNEAQ. Trimming cost V 5 bases and J 3 bases; bases outside gene matches: 12. This CDR3 spans 16 amino acids. The CDR3 loop is CASSTWTGGAVYEQYF. DNA of the CDR3: TGTGCCAGCAGCACATGGACGGGAGGGGCGGTCTACGAGCAGTACTTC.

V is TRBV12-3 or TRBV12-4 and J is TRBJ1-2; tentatively, D is TRBD1 (6 bases). There are 14 residues in the CDR3. With 6 bases removed from V and 6 bases from J, the gap between germline ends came to 17 bases. The CDR3: CASSFSGGADGYTF. The CDR3 DNA follows: TGTGCCAGCAGCTTTTCTGGGGGCGCGGATGGCTACACCTTC.

This clonotype has at least ten counts. The chain couples TRBV5-1 to TRBJ1-5, with 8 bases matching TRBD1. After removal of 0 bases from V and 2 bases from J, the junction contained 7 bases not matched to a gene. The CDR3 extends over 17 amino acids. Germline-derived CDR1 and CDR2 are SGHRS and YFSETQ. The CDR3 DNA follows: TGCGCCAGCAGCTTGGGGCAGGGGGCGTTCGGCAATCAGCCCCAGCATTTT. Translated, it gives CASSLGQGAFGNQPQHF.

This clonotype came up many times. The chain carries TRBV11-2 and TRBJ2-5, with TRBD2 matching 10 bases. This CDR3 comprises 17 residues. Germline lookup yields CDR1 SGHAT and CDR2 FQNNGV. Trimming at V came to 1 base and at J to 3 bases, leaving 8 bases not matched to a gene. The CDR3 here is CASSLGLAGRNEETQYF. Written as DNA, the CDR3 is TGTGCCAGCAGCTTAGGACTAGCGGGCAGAAACGAAGAGACCCAGTACTTC.

This clonotype showed up just a few times. The chain has TRBV13 and TRBJ2-7; the D gene is possibly TRBD2 (6 bases). This CDR3 comprises 15 residues. The germline V gene encodes CDR1 PRHDT and CDR2 FYEKMQ (reference sequence). The V gene lost 5 bases and the J gene lost 7 bases, with 21 bases spanning the gap. The CDR3 bases are TGTGCCAGCAGCCCCCGGGACTCTCTCTACTTTGAGCAGTACTTC. It yields the protein CASSPRDSLYFEQYF.

V usage is TRBV4-2 and J usage is TRBJ2-7; D remains unclear. Per germline, CDR1 LGHNA and CDR2 YNFKEQ. The CDR3 extends over 17 amino acids. Deletions cut 0 bases from V and 0 bases from J, with 15 bases between. CDR3 amino acids: CASSQESTPSFSYEQYF. CDR3 in DNA: TGTGCCAGCAGCCAAGAAAGCACGCCCAGCTTCTCCTACGAGCAGTACTTC.

There are many counts of this clonotype. The chain has TRBV9 and TRBJ2-2, with TRBD1 matching over 7 bases. This CDR3 spans 16 amino acids. Germline assignment: CDR1 SGDLS and CDR2 YYNGEE. J gave up 1 base and V 0 bases, and 3 bases lay outside the gene matches. The CDR3 nucleotides read TGTGCCAGCAGCGTAGTAGGGGGCAGGAACACCGGGGAGCTGTTTTTT. It specifies CASSVVGGRNTGELFF.

This sequence joins TRBV24-1 and TRBJ1-1, with D tentatively TRBD1 (5 bases). The CDR3 runs to 13 residues. Germline CDR1 is KGHDR and CDR2 is SFDVKD. The germline V and J ends were trimmed by 4 bases and 6 bases, with 11 bases remaining between them. The CDR3, as DNA: TGTGCCACCAGTGACGCGAGGGGTGCTGAAGCTTTCTTT. Translated, it gives CATSDARGAEAFF.

This clonotype was seen many times. The CDR3 protein is CASSFGGTGELFF. As DNA, the CDR3 is TGTGCCAGCAGCTTTGGAGGCACCGGGGAGCTGTTTTTT. The rearrangement links TRBV12-3 or TRBV12-4 to TRBJ2-2; maybe TRBD2 (5 bases). CDR3 length equals 13 residues. With 6 bases removed from V and 4 bases from J, the gap between germline ends came to 9 bases.

This clonotype was recorded at least ten times. The chain uses TRBV7-2 and TRBJ1-3, with a tentative D call TRBD1 (6 bases). Germline V gene lookup returns CDR1 SGHTA and CDR2 FQGNSA. V lost 2 bases and J lost 1, with 12 bases in between. The CDR3 spans 16 residues. CDR3 residues: CASSLSPTGSGNTIYF. The DNA for the CDR3 is TGTGCCAGCAGCTTATCCCCCACAGGGTCTGGAAACACCATATATTTT.

In DNA form, the CDR3 reads TGCAGCGTTGAGAAGGCTAGCGGGGGGCGGAACACCGGGGAGCTGTTTTTT. This translates into CSVEKASGGRNTGELFF. V and J are TRBV29-1 and TRBJ2-2; 11 bases match TRBD2. The CDR3 has 17 amino acids. The ends lost 3 bases at V and 1 base at J; junction bases unmatched: 7. Germline V gene sequence: CDR1 SQVTM, CDR2 ANQGSEA.

V usage is TRBV24-1 and J usage is TRBJ1-2; D remains unclear. V gave up 2 bases and J gave up 4 bases, with 10 bases separating them. The CDR3 consists of 14 residues. Looked up from germline, CDR1 is KGHDR and CDR2 is SFDVKD. The CDR3 here is CATSDSYRSYGYTF. The DNA of the CDR3 is TGTGCCACCAGTGATTCCTACAGAAGCTATGGCTACACCTTC.

This clonotype was observed at least ten times. The chain uses TRBV5-1 and TRBJ2-7; weak D call: TRBD2 (6 bases). Germline V gene lookup returns CDR1 SGHRS and CDR2 YFSETQ. The length of the CDR3 is 13 residues. The V end lost 1 base, the J end lost 6 bases, and 11 bases lay between the germline ends. This CDR3 is CASSLRGGGEQYF. The CDR3 coding sequence is TGCGCCAGCAGCTTGCGTGGGGGAGGCGAGCAGTACTTC.

This rearrangement joins TRBV7-2 to TRBJ1-5; D is perhaps TRBD1 (6 bases). This CDR3 contains 15 residues. Between the trimmed V and J ends, which lost 1 base and 5 bases, there was a span of 12 bases. Germline values: CDR1 SGHTA, CDR2 FQGNSA. CDR3 bases: TGTGCCAGCAGCTTAGGGGGGGGGCGCGATCAGCCCCAGCATTTT. Protein product: CASSLGGGRDQPQHF.

With regard to this clonotype: Relative to the germline gene, one junction end is altered; a read error may explain this. This chain joins TRBV10-2 and TRBJ2-7; D gene unclear. Matching the DNA end better, TRBJ2-1 makes the J call doubtful. The germline gives CDR1 WSHSY, CDR2 SAAADI. This CDR3 is built from 15 residues. CDR3 sequence: CASSVRGTGGDEQFF. The CDR3 DNA reads as TGTGCCAGCAGCGTAAGAGGTACGGGCGGAGATGAGCAGTTCTTC.

This clonotype occurred many times. J is TRBJ2-2 and V is TRBV7-6; 13 nucleotides line up with TRBD2. V gave up 0 bases and J gave up 2 bases; unmatched junction bases: 9. The germline V gene encodes CDR1 SGHVS and CDR2 FNYEAQ. The CDR3 runs 20 residues. The DNA for the CDR3 is TGTGCCAGCAGCTTAGCCCCGCTTGGGACTAGCGGGGATAACACCGGGGAGCTGTTTTTT. Protein: CASSLAPLGTSGDNTGELFF.

This clonotype was seen repeatedly, ten times or more. The chain employs TRBV25-1 and TRBJ2-3; D unresolved. The CDR3 is 12 amino acids. Germline loops: CDR1 MGHDK, CDR2 SYGVNS. Deletions cut 6 bases from V and 2 bases from J, with 6 bases between. The CDR3: CASRYNTDTQYF. CDR3 coding DNA: TGTGCCAGCAGGTATAACACAGATACGCAGTATTTT.

The chain links TRBV7-8 to TRBJ1-5, with TRBD1 matching 11 bases. Per the germline V gene, CDR1 is SGHVS and CDR2 is FQNEAQ. The CDR3 has 16 residues. With V trimmed by 6 bases and J by 6 bases, 10 bases remained unmatched. The CDR3, as DNA: TGTGCCAGCAGTTTTCTTGGGACAGGGGGACTTCAGCCCCAGCATTTT. Its protein is CASSFLGTGGLQPQHF.

The chain combines TRBV25-1 with TRBJ1-5; 10 nucleotides align to TRBD1. Germline CDR1 is MGHDK and CDR2 is SYGVNS. Trimming took 8 bases from V and 2 from J; bases not matched to a gene: 6. The CDR3 runs to 15 residues. In nucleotides, the CDR3 is TGTGCCAGCCGTGGGACAGGGGCCGGCAATCAGCCCCAGCATTTT. Its protein product is CASRGTGAGNQPQHF.

The chain combines TRBV20-1 with TRBJ1-4; D is possibly TRBD1 (5 bases). Germline V lookup: CDR1 DFQATT, CDR2 SNEGSKA (reference sequence). This CDR3 spans 15 amino acids. The germline V and J ends were trimmed by 0 bases and 7 bases, with 15 bases remaining between them. The CDR3 DNA follows: TGCAGTGCTAGAGATAGGGACGTGGCGGGTGAAAAACTGTTTTTT. Its protein is CSARDRDVAGEKLFF.

Ten or more counts support this clonotype. The chain employs TRBV2 and TRBJ1-1; 7 bases are a match to TRBD1. This CDR3 contains 12 residues. J was trimmed by 7 bases and V by 4 bases; bases with no gene match: 3. Germline V CDR1 and CDR2: SNHLY, FYNNEI. The CDR3 bases are TGTGCCAGCAGTGGGCAGGGGGATGAAGCTTTCTTT. It translates to CASSGQGDEAFF.

This sequence joins TRBV10-3 and TRBJ2-7; 10 bases fit TRBD1. The CDR3 sequence is 14 residues long. V lost 10 bases, J lost 3 bases, and 9 bases stayed unmatched. Germline-derived CDR1 and CDR2 are ENHRY and SYGVKD. CDR3 nucleotides: TGTGCCAGCTCGACAGGGGGCCTAAACTACGAGCAGTACTTC. Encoded protein: CASSTGGLNYEQYF.